This section outlines one T cell receptor (beta chain) sequence together with its context. Its antigen remains unknown. This sample was included in a study of shared clonotypes between healthy human individuals. Study-wide background: Each donor's CD4 naive and CD4 memory cells filled three plates apiece, CD8 naive two, and CD8 memory one. Whole-study findings and limits: Clonotypes which were not shared had lower generation probabilities than clonotypes that all four donors shared. Across a handful of donors, naive CD4 shared 4.5% to 6%, naive CD8 around 3.8%, memory CD4 2% to 2.5%, memory CD8 0.4%.

Germline CDR1 and CDR2: SGHRS and YFSETQ. This CDR3 contains 17 residues. The junction had 14 bases not matched to a gene; V was cut back by 5 bases and J by 7 bases. Sequencing was performed with immunoSEQ multiplex PCR; in TCRdb, only in-frame clones are kept and a portion is missing. The sample contains approximately 2.5 million clones, roughly 92% of which appear only once. All of the donors resided in Nashville, Tennessee, and each was a Caucasian adult. The chain links TRBV5-1 to TRBJ1-4; the match to TRBD1 covers 10 bases. The sample taken for sequencing was naive CD4+ T cells sorted from blood. Subset: CD45RA+ positively selected. This clonotype was sampled from a man aged 18 to 29 in good health. CDR3 sequence: CASRPTGGAGSGEKLFF. Here the CDR3 DNA reads TGCGCCAGCAGACCGACAGGGGGCGCGGGTTCGGGTGAAAAACTGTTTTTT.